This T cell receptor (beta chain) derives from a study of PD-L1 blockade in urothelial cancer. In germline, CDR1 is MGHRA, CDR2 YSYEKL. Trimming stripped 2 bases from V and 4 bases from J, with 12 bases between. The CDR3 contains 14 residues. The time point here: pretreatment peripheral blood. Libraries were prepared by immunoSEQ multiplex PCR; TCRdb keeps only in-frame clonotypes and omits some of them. This table has approximately 90,000 clones, around 85% appearing once. The TCR sequence derives from a man aged 55-75 years with urothelial cancer. The sequencing used PBMCs, collected around atezolizumab (anti-PD-L1) treatment. The V call is TRBV4-1, the J call TRBJ2-7; tentative D call: TRBD2 (5 bases). CDR3 sequence reads: CASSQRPSLYEQYF. CDR3 nucleotide sequence: TGCGCCAGCAGCCAACGGCCTAGCCTGTACGAGCAGTACTTC.